The 22 T cell receptor beta chains reported below all come from one sample, sequenced in a study of technical replicates of blood from several donors. TCRdb's copy holds only in-frame clones and misses some; the assay was immunoSEQ multiplex PCR. The sample contains approximately 75,000 clones, around 90% of which appear only once. The sequencing input was T cells isolated from PBMCs. The receptors shown here come from a human donor in good health.

The V gene is TRBV14, the J gene TRBJ1-5; D is ambiguous. V was cut by 4 bases and J by 0 bases, with 4 bases left in between. Germline V gives CDR1 SGHDN, CDR2 FVKESK. The CDR3 has 13 residues. For the CDR3, the DNA is TGTGCCAGCAGCCCCTATAGCAATCAGCCCCAGCATTTT. Amino acids: CASSPYSNQPQHF.

DNA for the CDR3: TGTGCCAGCAGCTTAGAGGGGCTGGGCAGGGAGCAGTACTTC. Translated: CASSLEGLGREQYF. The J gene is TRBJ2-7, the V gene TRBV11-3, with a tentative D call TRBD1 (5 bases). The CDR3 covers 14 residues. The germline gives CDR1 SGHNT, CDR2 YENEEA. Trimming pared 0 bases from V and 7 bases from J, leaving 13 bases between.

The gene calls are TRBV7-9 and TRBJ1-1, with TRBD1 matching over 8 bases. V lost 2 bases, J lost 6 bases, and 2 bases stayed unmatched. CDR1 and CDR2 from the germline V gene are SEHNR and FQNEAQ (reference sequence). This CDR3 has 13 amino acids. This chain's CDR3 is CASSLLGQAEAFF. CDR3 DNA sequence: TGTGCCAGCAGCTTATTGGGACAGGCTGAAGCTTTCTTT.

The chain is built from TRBV6-5 and TRBJ1-3; 9 bases align to TRBD1. Losses at the gene ends were 5 bases for V and 5 bases for J; bases not matched to a gene: 4. This CDR3 comprises 14 residues. CDR1 is MNHEY, CDR2 SVGAGI, per germline. The CDR3 sequence: CASSRDRVRNTIYF. DNA for the CDR3: TGTGCCAGCAGTAGGGACAGGGTGAGAAACACCATATATTTT.

This rearrangement joins TRBV4-1 to TRBJ2-1, with D maybe TRBD1 (7 bases). The germline gives CDR1 MGHRA, CDR2 YSYEKL. The CDR3 has 15 amino acids. Trimming took 4 bases from V and 6 from J, leaving 16 bases between them. This CDR3 reads CASSLAIQGGNEQFF. The CDR3 nucleotides read TGCGCCAGCAGCCTAGCCATCCAGGGGGGCAATGAGCAGTTCTTC.

This chain connects TRBV7-9 to TRBJ2-1; no clear D gene. Trimming cost V 5 bases and J 7 bases, with 9 bases left between them. This CDR3 spans 12 amino acids. Germline values: CDR1 SEHNR, CDR2 FQNEAQ (reference sequence). CDR3 amino acids: CASSPTGNEQFF. The CDR3 DNA reads as TGTGCCAGCAGCCCTACCGGGAATGAGCAGTTCTTC.

The CDR3 is CASRNPETGGGTDTQYF. The DNA of the CDR3 is TGTGCCAGCAGGAATCCGGAGACAGGGGGCGGTACAGATACGCAGTATTTT. The rearrangement links TRBV28 to TRBJ2-3; 10 bases match TRBD1. Germline lookup yields CDR1 MDHEN and CDR2 SYDVKM. This CDR3 has 17 residues. J gave up 3 bases and V 6 bases, and 12 bases lay outside the gene matches.

The gene calls are TRBV27 and TRBJ1-2, with D possibly being TRBD1 (5 bases). Germline V gene lookup returns CDR1 MNHEY and CDR2 SMNVEV (reference sequence). Trimming stripped 4 bases from V and 4 bases from J, with 13 bases between. This CDR3 region has 14 residues. The CDR3 reads CASSSSQGFYGYTF. The CDR3 nucleotides read TGTGCCAGCAGTTCCAGTCAGGGTTTCTATGGCTACACCTTC.

The rearrangement joins TRBV28 to TRBJ1-5; TRBD1 is a possible D gene (6 bases). The CDR3 has 15 residues. The V gene lost 6 bases and the J gene lost 1 base, with 13 bases spanning the gap. Germline V lookup: CDR1 MDHEN, CDR2 SYDVKM. As DNA, the CDR3 is TGTGCCAGCAGAACCGGGACAACAAGCAATCAGCCCCAGCATTTT. It yields the protein CASRTGTTSNQPQHF.

The J gene is TRBJ2-7, the V gene TRBV7-2; 8 nucleotides agree with TRBD1. Germline CDR1 is SGHTA and CDR2 is FQGNSA. The length of the CDR3 is 15 residues. V shed 5 bases and J 5 bases; nucleotides not matched to a gene: 11. CDR3 protein: CASSSLTGVYNEQYF. CDR3 nucleotides: TGTGCCAGCAGCAGCTTGACAGGGGTTTACAACGAGCAGTACTTC.

V usage is TRBV5-1 and J usage is TRBJ2-7; 7 bases are a match to TRBD2. Germline lookup yields CDR1 SGHRS and CDR2 YFSETQ. This CDR3 has 13 residues. V shed 4 bases, J shed 5 bases, and the junction held 6 bases outside the gene matches. The CDR3 reads CASSLYTSDEQYF. The CDR3 DNA reads TGCGCCAGCAGCCTCTACACTAGCGACGAGCAGTACTTC.

This sequence joins TRBV19 and TRBJ2-7; 12 positions match TRBD1. V lost 5 bases and J lost 0; bases outside the gene matches: 2. CDR3 length: 15 residues. Germline V lookup: CDR1 LNHDA, CDR2 SQIVND (reference sequence). The CDR3: CASSGTGGLSYEQYF. CDR3 nucleotide sequence: TGTGCCAGTAGTGGGACAGGGGGCCTCTCCTACGAGCAGTACTTC.

The chain uses TRBV2 and TRBJ2-2, with 8 bases that match TRBD2. J lost 2 bases, V lost 5 bases, and 7 bases had no gene match. Germline CDR1 is SNHLY and CDR2 is FYNNEI. The CDR3 extends over 16 amino acids. CDR3 in amino acids: CASSLTSGDNTGELFF. In DNA, the CDR3 is TGTGCCAGCAGTTTAACTAGCGGAGACAACACCGGGGAGCTGTTTTTT.

The chain joins TRBV7-8 to TRBJ1-5; D possibly corresponds to TRBD1 (6 bases). Deletions cut 5 bases from V and 3 bases from J, with 17 bases between. Per germline, CDR1 SGHVS and CDR2 FQNEAQ. The CDR3 contains 16 residues. Here the CDR3 reads CASSPEGGFANQPQHF. The CDR3 DNA is TGTGCCAGCAGCCCGGAGGGGGGGTTCGCCAATCAGCCCCAGCATTTT.

The rearrangement joins TRBV5-5 to TRBJ2-6; D possibly corresponds to TRBD1 (6 bases). Trimming stripped 1 base from V and 2 bases from J, with 13 bases between. The CDR3 runs to 17 residues. Germline lookup yields CDR1 SGHKS and CDR2 YYEKEE (reference sequence). The CDR3 is CASSLPMSGAGANVLTF. In DNA, the CDR3 is TGTGCCAGCAGCTTGCCGATGTCAGGGGCTGGGGCCAACGTCCTGACTTTC.

This chain joins TRBV6-4 and TRBJ2-1; TRBD1 is a possible D gene (5 bases). Germline V gene data show CDR1 as MRHNA and CDR2 as SNTAGT. The length of the CDR3 is 15 residues. Trimming took off 4 bases at V and 1 base at J, with 11 bases between the two ends. The CDR3 loop is CASSALQGSYNEQFF. The DNA of the CDR3 is TGTGCCAGCAGTGCTCTCCAGGGATCCTACAATGAGCAGTTCTTC.

This rearrangement joins TRBV29-1 to TRBJ1-2; perhaps TRBD1 as D (5 bases). Deletions cut 3 bases from V and 2 bases from J, with 19 bases between. This CDR3 is built from 16 residues. The germline gives CDR1 SQVTM, CDR2 ANQGSEA. As DNA, the CDR3 is TGCAGCGTTGATGCAGACAGTCAAGGAGCGAACTATGGCTACACCTTC. This translates into CSVDADSQGANYGYTF.

The CDR3 is CASSWTGAGETQYF. The CDR3 region has the DNA TGTGCCAGCAGCTGGACAGGGGCAGGGGAGACCCAGTACTTC. V gene TRBV7-3 combines with J gene TRBJ2-5, with 9 bases lining up with TRBD1. Germline loops: CDR1 SGHTA, CDR2 FQGTGA. V shed 4 bases, J shed 5 bases, and the junction held 5 bases outside the gene matches. The CDR3 sequence is 14 residues long.

The chain carries TRBV11-2 and TRBJ2-1, with 12 bases lining up with TRBD2. Per germline, CDR1 SGHAT and CDR2 FQNNGV. The CDR3 is 16 residues long. V dropped 3 bases and J dropped 6; count of bases not matched to a gene: 6. The CDR3 is CASSFLLAGGLNEQFF. CDR3 DNA: TGTGCCAGCAGCTTCCTACTAGCGGGAGGACTCAATGAGCAGTTCTTC.

The V call is TRBV7-2, the J call TRBJ2-7, with 9 positions matching TRBD2. From germline, CDR1 is SGHTA and CDR2 FQGNSA. After removal of 5 bases from V and 4 bases from J, the junction contained 15 bases not matched to a gene. CDR3 length: 17 residues. CDR3 in DNA: TGTGCCAGCAGCACCGATGCGTTAGCGGGAGTATCGTACGAGCAGTACTTC. Translating it yields CASSTDALAGVSYEQYF.

The chain employs TRBV5-6 and TRBJ2-6, with TRBD1 matching over 8 bases. The V gene end was trimmed by 2 bases and the J gene end by 2 bases; junction bases not matched to a gene: 6. The CDR3 extends over 17 amino acids. Germline-derived CDR1 and CDR2 are SGHDT and YYEEEE. CDR3 in DNA: TGTGCCAGCAGCTTAAGACAGGGGAAAGCTGGGGCCAACGTCCTGACTTTC. Protein sequence: CASSLRQGKAGANVLTF.

The V and J genes are TRBV11-2 and TRBJ2-1, with D perhaps TRBD2 (6 bases). V was pared by 1 base and J by 1 base, with 11 bases between. Germline V gene data show CDR1 as SGHAT and CDR2 as FQNNGV. The CDR3 totals 16 residues. CDR3 in amino acids: CASSLVTSYSYNEQFF. The DNA of the CDR3 is TGTGCCAGCAGCTTAGTGACTAGTTATTCCTACAATGAGCAGTTCTTC. Based on the CDR3 plus reference TRBV11-2 and TRBJ2-1, the full variable domain is EAGVAQSPRYKIIEKRQSVAFWCNPISGHATLYWYQQILGQGPKLLIQFQNNGVVDDSQLPKDRFSAERLKGVDSTLKIQPAKLEDSAVYLCASSLVTSYSYNEQFFGPGTRLTVL.